The 8 T cell receptor beta chains in this list originate from one sample, sequenced in a study of cytomegalovirus exposure and HLA in healthy donors. Primers for the PCR totalled 60 Vbeta and 13 Jbeta. Only in-frame clones appear in the TCRdb table, and some are missing; sequencing was by immunoSEQ multiplex PCR. Here the sample table reports 60,000 to 70,000 clones. The sequenced material came from PBMCs. These TCRs come from a boy aged 5-17 years in good health and CMV-seronegative.

The gene calls are TRBV5-1 and TRBJ1-1; D call uncertain. With 0 bases removed from V and 1 base from J, the gap between germline ends came to 7 bases. The V gene's germline CDR1 is SGHRS and CDR2 YFSETQ. This CDR3 is built from 14 residues. In DNA, the CDR3 is TGCGCCAGCAGCTTGGCTCCCCCGAACACTGAAGCTTTCTTT. Translated, it gives CASSLAPPNTEAFF.

J is TRBJ1-1 and V is TRBV27, with 7 bases lining up with TRBD1. The junction had 8 bases not matched to a gene; V was cut back by 5 bases and J by 5 bases. This CDR3 spans 14 amino acids. Germline CDR1 MNHEY, CDR2 SMNVEV (reference sequence). The CDR3: CASSTRQGVTEAFF. DNA of the CDR3: TGTGCCAGCAGTACAAGACAGGGTGTGACTGAAGCTTTCTTT.

J is TRBJ2-7 and V is TRBV2; TRBD1 might be the D (5 bases). The CDR3 has 14 residues. Germline V gene sequence: CDR1 SNHLY, CDR2 FYNNEI. Trimming removed 6 bases from V and 2 bases from J, with 14 bases in between. This CDR3 reads CASRKSDKTYEQYF. CDR3 sequence (DNA): TGTGCCAGCAGAAAATCGGACAAAACCTACGAGCAGTACTTC.

The chain recombines TRBV27 with TRBJ1-1; 7 nucleotides agree with TRBD1. V lost 6 bases to trimming and J lost 6 bases; unmatched junction nucleotides: 4. CDR1 MNHEY and CDR2 SMNVEV come from the germline V gene (reference sequence). The length of the CDR3 is 12 residues. The CDR3 loop reads CASSLGTAEAFF. The CDR3 nucleotides read TGTGCCAGCAGCCTTGGGACAGCTGAAGCTTTCTTT.

The chain employs TRBV5-1 and TRBJ1-3; possibly TRBD1 for D (6 bases). Germline loops: CDR1 SGHRS, CDR2 YFSETQ. V gave up 7 bases and J gave up 1 base, with 12 bases separating them. CDR3 size: 14 residues. This CDR3 reads CASQTGTSGNTIYF. The CDR3, as DNA: TGCGCCAGCCAAACCGGGACATCTGGAAACACCATATATTTT.

The V gene is TRBV4-3, the J gene TRBJ1-5; D not resolved. The V and J ends lost 0 bases and 7 bases respectively, with 10 bases between them. The CDR3 consists of 14 residues. CDR1 and CDR2 (germline): LGHNA, YSLEER. Here the CDR3 reads CASSQDSIGQPQHF. Written as DNA, the CDR3 is TGCGCCAGCAGCCAAGATAGCATCGGCCAGCCCCAGCATTTT.

The gene calls are TRBV9 and TRBJ2-5, with D hard to call. Germline V gene lookup returns CDR1 SGDLS and CDR2 YYNGEE. The length of the CDR3 is 11 residues. V was cut by 3 bases and J by 2 bases, with 2 bases left in between. CDR3 protein: CASSAQETQYF. The CDR3 DNA follows: TGTGCCAGCAGCGCACAAGAGACCCAGTACTTC.

This chain joins TRBV5-1 and TRBJ1-1; possible D gene TRBD1, 6 bases. The V end was cut by 0 bases, the J end by 4 bases, with 10 bases between. Germline V gene data show CDR1 as SGHRS and CDR2 as YFSETQ. CDR3 length equals 14 residues. CDR3 sequence reads: CASSLAGGLTEAFF. The DNA of the CDR3 is TGCGCCAGCAGCTTGGCGGGGGGCCTCACTGAAGCTTTCTTT.